What follows are 17 T cell receptor beta chains derived from one specimen sequenced in a study of blood T cells in healthy people across ages. PCR was performed a second time for about 6 to 12 cycles using a sample-barcoded 5' primer and a J-beta primer mix. TCRdb re-derived calls from the 5' RACE reads in MiXCR, one entry per CDR3 protein. This table holds 1.4 million or so distinct CDR3 sequences, approximately 42% found once. The sequencing input was blood. Source of these receptors: a woman aged 18-29 years in good health.

The rearrangement joins TRBV7-8 to TRBJ1-2; D unresolved. Looked up from germline, CDR1 is SGHVS and CDR2 is FQNEAQ. The CDR3 contains 15 residues. Trimming removed 5 bases at V and 4 bases at J, with 17 bases between. CDR3 residues: CASSRRPSEGYGYTF. For the CDR3, the DNA is TGTGCCAGCAGCAGACGGCCTTCTGAAGGCTATGGCTACACCTTC. Filled out from reference TRBV7-8 and TRBJ1-2, the complete variable domain reads GAGVSQSPRYKVAKRGQDVALRCDPISGHVSLFWYQQALGQGPEFLTYFQNEAQLDKSGLPSDRFFAERPEGSVSTLKIQRTQQEDSAVYLCASSRRPSEGYGYTFGSGTRLTVV.

Remarks on this clonotype: The junction differs from germline at one of its ends, possibly a read error. The V gene is TRBV6-5, the J gene TRBJ1-3, with D possibly being TRBD1 (5 bases). CDR3 length: 15 amino acids. The V gene's germline CDR1 is MNHEY and CDR2 SVGAGI. CDR3 sequence: CASSSRGGTGDTIYF. The DNA of the CDR3 is TGTGCCAGCAGCTCTAGGGGTGGAACTGGAGACACCATATATTTT.

This clonotype was detected only a few times. The gene calls are TRBV5-1 and TRBJ1-2; TRBD1 matches 10 bases. Germline V gene sequence: CDR1 SGHRS, CDR2 YFSETQ. The V gene end was trimmed by 3 bases and the J gene end by 4 bases; junction bases not matched to a gene: 6. This CDR3 has 15 amino acids. The CDR3: CASSYTTGGSYGYTF. CDR3 nucleotide sequence: TGCGCCAGCAGCTATACGACAGGGGGCAGCTATGGCTACACCTTC. The full variable domain, with the rest looked up from reference TRBV5-1 and TRBJ1-2, is KAGVTQTPRYLIKTRGQQVTLSCSPISGHRSVSWYQQTPGQGLQFLFEYFSETQRNKGNFPGRFSGRQFSNSRSEMNVSTLELGDSALYLCASSYTTGGSYGYTFGSGTRLTVV.

This clonotype was seen a handful of times. The CDR3 bases are TGCAGCGTTAGTAGCGGGAGCTCCTACGAGCAGTACTTC. This encodes CSVSSGSSYEQYF. The chain recombines TRBV29-1 with TRBJ2-7; 9 bases map to TRBD2. CDR1 and CDR2 (germline): SQVTM, ANQGSEA. V lost 5 bases and J lost 0; bases outside the gene matches: 2. The CDR3 covers 13 residues.

This chain uses TRBV7-9 with TRBJ2-1; TRBD2 aligns across 7 bases. The CDR3 extends over 14 amino acids. V was clipped by 6 bases and J by 0 bases; unmatched bases: 2. Germline V gene lookup returns CDR1 SEHNR and CDR2 FQNEAQ (reference sequence). The CDR3 reads CASSTSASYNEQFF. As DNA, the CDR3 is TGTGCCAGCAGTACTAGCGCCTCCTACAATGAGCAGTTCTTC.

The chain couples TRBV11-2 to TRBJ2-1, with 9 bases that match TRBD2. Trimming cost V 3 bases and J 7 bases; bases outside gene matches: 7. In germline, CDR1 is SGHAT, CDR2 FQNNGV. The CDR3 is made up of 15 amino acids. The CDR3 sequence is CASSFDLAGLNEQFF. In DNA, the CDR3 is TGTGCCAGCAGCTTCGACCTAGCGGGATTAAATGAGCAGTTCTTC.

The chain couples TRBV6-2 or TRBV6-3 to TRBJ1-2, with TRBD1 matching over 9 bases. J gave up 1 base and V 6 bases, and 0 bases lay outside the gene matches. Germline V gene sequence: CDR1 MNHEY, CDR2 SVGEGT. The CDR3 sequence is 13 residues long. The DNA for the CDR3 is TGTGCCAGCAGGGACAGGGGTAACTATGGCTACACCTTC. Translation: CASRDRGNYGYTF.

This clonotype was found many times. V and J are TRBV15 and TRBJ1-2; D is perhaps TRBD1 (6 bases). V was clipped by 4 bases and J by 1 base, with 19 bases between them. Germline CDR1 LNHNV, CDR2 YYDKDF (reference sequence). This CDR3 region has 17 residues. CDR3 nucleotide sequence: TGTGCCACCAGCATTGAAGGGGGGGCGAGAATTAACTATGGCTACACCTTC. The encoded protein is CATSIEGGARINYGYTF.

This chain connects TRBV20-1 to TRBJ2-7; no clear D gene. CDR1 is DFQATT, CDR2 SNEGSKA, per germline (reference sequence). The ends were cut back, 3 bases at V and 2 bases at J, with 8 bases in the middle. The CDR3 covers 12 residues. The CDR3 DNA reads as TGCAGTGCTAGGCTACAGCCCTACGAGCAGTACTTC. Its translation: CSARLQPYEQYF.

This clonotype was seen only a few times. The chain is built from TRBV12-3 or TRBV12-4 and TRBJ2-1; the match to TRBD2 covers 12 bases. This CDR3 comprises 20 residues. The trim removed 0 bases at V and 0 bases at J, leaving 9 bases unmatched. In DNA, the CDR3 is TGTGCCAGCAGTTTAGCGTCACGGACTAGCGGGGATAGCTCCTACAATGAGCAGTTCTTC. This gives the protein CASSLASRTSGDSSYNEQFF.

V is TRBV7-2 and J is TRBJ2-5, with D unresolved. CDR1 is SGHTA, CDR2 FQGNSA, per germline. Deletions cut 5 bases from V and 1 base from J, with 14 bases between. The CDR3 spans 15 residues. DNA of the CDR3: TGTGCCAGCAGCGAATGGCTGCCAGCCCAAGAGACCCAGTACTTC. Its protein product is CASSEWLPAQETQYF.

The chain is built from TRBV25-1 and TRBJ2-3; D may be TRBD1 (5 bases). The CDR3 contains 11 residues. CDR1 is MGHDK and CDR2 is SYGVNS in the germline V gene. The V end was cut by 9 bases, the J end by 7 bases, with 11 bases between. The CDR3 here is CASLMGHTQYF. The CDR3 DNA reads TGTGCCAGTCTGATGGGGCATACGCAGTATTTT.

This rearrangement joins TRBV9 to TRBJ2-1; weak D call: TRBD1 (5 bases). Per the germline V gene, CDR1 is SGDLS and CDR2 is YYNGEE. There are 15 residues in the CDR3. Trimming stripped 0 bases from V and 6 bases from J, with 13 bases between. The CDR3 region is CASSVGLVGLNEQFF. The CDR3 DNA reads as TGTGCCAGCAGCGTAGGGCTAGTGGGGCTCAATGAGCAGTTCTTC.

This clonotype was counted a single time. CDR3 DNA sequence: TGTGCCAGCAGTTTAGGTGAGGCGCCCTACAATGAGCAGTACTTC. Its protein product is CASSLGEAPYNEQYF. This chain connects TRBV12-3 or TRBV12-4 to TRBJ2-5; D is ambiguous. The CDR3 spans 15 residues. Trimming shortened V by 1 base and J by 11 bases, and 20 bases separated the two germline ends.

The chain links TRBV9 to TRBJ2-7; the D is unclear. Looked up from germline, CDR1 is SGDLS and CDR2 is YYNGEE. Trimming removed 6 bases at V and 0 bases at J, with 13 bases between. CDR3 length: 14 residues. The CDR3 DNA reads as TGTGCCAGCAACGAGAGCCCTAGCTCCTACGAGCAGTACTTC. As protein: CASNESPSSYEQYF.

The chain employs TRBV28 and TRBJ2-3, with D unclear. Trimming stripped 1 base from V and 1 base from J, with 9 bases between. CDR3 length: 15 residues. Germline V gene data show CDR1 as MDHEN and CDR2 as SYDVKM. The CDR3 protein is CASSLSRLRTDTQYF. For the CDR3, the DNA is TGTGCCAGCAGTTTATCGCGGCTCCGCACAGATACGCAGTATTTT.

The chain couples TRBV12-5 to TRBJ2-7; D unresolved. The CDR3 totals 13 residues. The V and J ends lost 5 bases and 10 bases respectively, with 18 bases between them. CDR1 and CDR2 from the germline V gene are LGHNT and FRNRAP. As DNA, the CDR3 is TGTGCTAGTGGTGAGGATGGCCAAGAGGCCCAGTACTTC. Translated, it gives CASGEDGQEAQYF.